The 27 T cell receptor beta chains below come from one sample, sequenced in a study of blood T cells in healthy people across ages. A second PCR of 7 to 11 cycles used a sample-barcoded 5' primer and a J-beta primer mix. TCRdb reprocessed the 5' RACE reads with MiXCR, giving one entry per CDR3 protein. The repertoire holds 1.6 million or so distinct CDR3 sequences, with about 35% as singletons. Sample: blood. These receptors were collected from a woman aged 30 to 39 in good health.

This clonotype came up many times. The CDR3 is CSVDSLAGGGSYNEQFF. Written as DNA, the CDR3 is TGCAGCGTTGATTCGCTAGCGGGAGGGGGCTCCTACAATGAGCAGTTCTTC. The rearrangement links TRBV29-1 to TRBJ2-1; TRBD2 agrees at 12 bases. The CDR3 length is 17 residues. Per germline, CDR1 SQVTM and CDR2 ANQGSEA. V was clipped by 3 bases and J by 0 bases; unmatched bases: 6.

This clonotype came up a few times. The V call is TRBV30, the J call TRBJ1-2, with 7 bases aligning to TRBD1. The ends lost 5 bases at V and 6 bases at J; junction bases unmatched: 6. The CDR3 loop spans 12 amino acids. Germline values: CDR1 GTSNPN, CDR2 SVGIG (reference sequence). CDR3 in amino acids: CAWVQGIDGYTF. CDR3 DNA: TGTGCCTGGGTACAGGGGATCGATGGCTACACCTTC. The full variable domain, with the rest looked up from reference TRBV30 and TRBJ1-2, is SQTIHQWPATLVQPVGSPLSLECTVEGTSNPNLYWYRQAAGRGLQLLFYSVGIGQISSEVPQNLSASRPQDRQFILSSKKLLLSDSGFYLCAWVQGIDGYTFGSGTRLTVV.

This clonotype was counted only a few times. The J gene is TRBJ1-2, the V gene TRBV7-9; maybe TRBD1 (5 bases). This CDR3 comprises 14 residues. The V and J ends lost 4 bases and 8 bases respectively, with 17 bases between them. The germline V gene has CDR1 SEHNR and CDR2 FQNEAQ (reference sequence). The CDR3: CASSSPSSAGGYTF. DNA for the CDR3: TGTGCCAGCAGCTCCCCCTCCTCGGCAGGGGGCTACACCTTC.

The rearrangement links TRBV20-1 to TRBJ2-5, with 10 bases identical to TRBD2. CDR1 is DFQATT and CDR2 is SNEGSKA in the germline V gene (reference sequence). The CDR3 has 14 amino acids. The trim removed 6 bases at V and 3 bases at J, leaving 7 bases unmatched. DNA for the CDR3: TGCAGTGCCCGAGGAGGACTAGCGGAAGAGACCCAGTACTTC. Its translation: CSARGGLAEETQYF.

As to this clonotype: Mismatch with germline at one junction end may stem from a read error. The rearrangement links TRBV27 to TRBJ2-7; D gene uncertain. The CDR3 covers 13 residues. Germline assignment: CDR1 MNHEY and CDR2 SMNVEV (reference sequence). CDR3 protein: CAGREAVSYEQYF. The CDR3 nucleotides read TGTGCCGGCAGAGAGGCTGTCTCCTACGAGCAGTACTTC.

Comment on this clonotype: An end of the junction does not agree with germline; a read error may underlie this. The CDR3, as DNA: TGTGCCAGCAGCCCCTCTCGAGGGCGCGGAGATACGCCGTATTTT. Amino acids: CASSPSRGRGDTPYF. The rearrangement joins TRBV7-3 to TRBJ2-3; D is perhaps TRBD2 (5 bases). Germline CDR1 reads SGHTA; CDR2 reads FQGTGA. The CDR3 sequence is 15 residues long.

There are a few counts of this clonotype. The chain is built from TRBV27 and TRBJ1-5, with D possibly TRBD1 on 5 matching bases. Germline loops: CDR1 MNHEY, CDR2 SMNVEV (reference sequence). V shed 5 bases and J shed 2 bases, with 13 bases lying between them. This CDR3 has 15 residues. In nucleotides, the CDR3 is TGTGCCAGCAGTAGGTCGTCGGGGGGCAATCAGCCCCAGCATTTT. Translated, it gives CASSRSSGGNQPQHF.

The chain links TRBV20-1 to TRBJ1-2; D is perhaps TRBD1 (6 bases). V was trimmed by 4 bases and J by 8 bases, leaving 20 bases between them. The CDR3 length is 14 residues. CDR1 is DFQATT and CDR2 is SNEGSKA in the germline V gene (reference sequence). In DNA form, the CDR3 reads TGCAGTGCTATTTTTTTTACAGGGTATTTAGGCTACACCTTC. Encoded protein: CSAIFFTGYLGYTF.

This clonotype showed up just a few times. In nucleotides, the CDR3 is TGTGCCAGCAGCGAGAGGGACTCAAAAAACACAGATACGCAGTATTTT. Protein sequence: CASSERDSKNTDTQYF. The genes are TRBV5-6 and TRBJ2-3; possibly TRBD2 for D (6 bases). CDR1 and CDR2 (germline): SGHDT, YYEEEE. The CDR3 has 16 amino acids. With 4 bases removed from V and 2 bases from J, the gap between germline ends came to 17 bases. Using reference TRBV5-6 and TRBJ2-3 for the parts outside the CDR3, the full variable domain is DAGVTQSPTHLIKTRGQQVTLRCSPKSGHDTVSWYQQALGQGPQFIFQYYEEEERQRGNFPDRFSGHQFPNYSSELNVNALLLGDSALYLCASSERDSKNTDTQYFGPGTRLTVL.

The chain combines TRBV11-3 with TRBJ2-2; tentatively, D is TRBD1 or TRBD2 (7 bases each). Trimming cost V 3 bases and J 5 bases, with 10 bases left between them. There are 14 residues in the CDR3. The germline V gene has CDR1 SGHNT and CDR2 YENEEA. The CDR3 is CASSFRGGTGELFF. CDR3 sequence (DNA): TGTGCCAGCAGCTTCAGGGGGGGAACCGGGGAGCTGTTTTTT.

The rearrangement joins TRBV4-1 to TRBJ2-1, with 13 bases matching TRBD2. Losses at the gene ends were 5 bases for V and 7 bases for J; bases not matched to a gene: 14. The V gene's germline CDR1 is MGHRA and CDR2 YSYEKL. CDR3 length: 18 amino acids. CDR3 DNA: TGCGCCAGCAGCTCCGGGACTAGCGGGATTCGGGGTAAGAATGAGCAGTTCTTC. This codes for CASSSGTSGIRGKNEQFF.

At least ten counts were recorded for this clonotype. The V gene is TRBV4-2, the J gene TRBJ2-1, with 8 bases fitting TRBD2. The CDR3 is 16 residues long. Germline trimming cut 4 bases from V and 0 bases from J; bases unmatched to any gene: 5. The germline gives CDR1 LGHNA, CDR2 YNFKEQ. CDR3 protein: CASSPRLASSYNEQFF. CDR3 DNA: TGTGCCAGCAGCCCTAGACTAGCGAGCTCCTACAATGAGCAGTTCTTC.

In DNA form, the CDR3 reads TGTGCCAGCAGTTCAGGGTGGAATGGCTACACCTTC. This codes for CASSSGWNGYTF. V is TRBV12-3 or TRBV12-4 and J is TRBJ1-2; perhaps TRBD1 as D (5 bases). CDR3 length equals 12 residues. Trimming removed 4 bases at V and 6 bases at J, with 9 bases between.

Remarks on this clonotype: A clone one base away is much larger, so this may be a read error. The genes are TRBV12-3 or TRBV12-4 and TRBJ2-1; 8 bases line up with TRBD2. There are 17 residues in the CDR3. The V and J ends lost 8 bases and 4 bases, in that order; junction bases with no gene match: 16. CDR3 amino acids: CASGGAQRESRYNEQFF. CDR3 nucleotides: TGTGCCAGCGGTGGTGCCCAGCGGGAGAGTAGGTACAATGAGCAGTTCTTC.

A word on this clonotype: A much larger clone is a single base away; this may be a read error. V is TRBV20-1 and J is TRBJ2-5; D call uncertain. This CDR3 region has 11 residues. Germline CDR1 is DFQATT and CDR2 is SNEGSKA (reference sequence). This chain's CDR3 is CSAKGQETRYF. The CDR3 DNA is TGCAGTGCTAAAGGGCAAGAGACCCGGTACTTC.

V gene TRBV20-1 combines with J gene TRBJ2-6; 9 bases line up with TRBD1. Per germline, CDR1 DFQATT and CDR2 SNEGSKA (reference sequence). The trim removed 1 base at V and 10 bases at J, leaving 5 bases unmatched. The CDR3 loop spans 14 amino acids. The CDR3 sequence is CSARVRDRDNVLTF. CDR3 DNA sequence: TGCAGTGCTAGAGTTAGGGACAGGGATAACGTCCTGACTTTC.

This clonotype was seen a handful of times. CDR3 sequence (DNA): TGTGCCATCAGTACACAGGGGGGGGCCCGAGAGACCCAGTACTTC. As protein: CAISTQGGARETQYF. V usage is TRBV10-3 and J usage is TRBJ2-5, with D tentatively TRBD1 (8 bases). In germline, CDR1 is ENHRY, CDR2 SYGVKD. This CDR3 has 15 residues. Deletions cut 5 bases from V and 4 bases from J, with 17 bases between.

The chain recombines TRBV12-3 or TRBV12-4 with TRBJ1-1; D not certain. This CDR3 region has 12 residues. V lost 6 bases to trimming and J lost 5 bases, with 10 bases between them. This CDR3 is CASRVANTEAFF. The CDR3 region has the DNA TGTGCCAGCAGAGTTGCTAATACTGAAGCTTTCTTT.

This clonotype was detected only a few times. This CDR3 is CSVEDTSQGSYGYTF. The CDR3 DNA sequence: TGCAGCGTTGAAGACACCTCACAGGGTAGTTATGGCTACACCTTC. The genes are TRBV29-1 and TRBJ1-2; possibly TRBD1 for D (6 bases). CDR1 is SQVTM, CDR2 ANQGSEA, per germline. The CDR3 has 15 amino acids. V lost 0 bases, J lost 5 bases, and 16 bases lay in between.

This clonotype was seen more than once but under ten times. The CDR3 nucleotides read TGCAGCGTTCTAAGTAAAACAACTTACGAGCAGTACTTC. It encodes CSVLSKTTYEQYF. V gene TRBV29-1 combines with J gene TRBJ2-7; D remains ambiguous. Between the trimmed V and J ends, which lost 5 bases and 4 bases, there was a span of 15 bases. The CDR3 loop spans 13 amino acids. CDR1 and CDR2 (germline): SQVTM, ANQGSEA.

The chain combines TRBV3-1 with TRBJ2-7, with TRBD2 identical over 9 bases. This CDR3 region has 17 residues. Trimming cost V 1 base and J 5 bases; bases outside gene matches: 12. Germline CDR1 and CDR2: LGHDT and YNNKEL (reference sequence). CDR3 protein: CASSQGTPGLAYHEQYF. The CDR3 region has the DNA TGTGCCAGCAGCCAAGGGACCCCGGGACTAGCCTATCACGAGCAGTACTTC.

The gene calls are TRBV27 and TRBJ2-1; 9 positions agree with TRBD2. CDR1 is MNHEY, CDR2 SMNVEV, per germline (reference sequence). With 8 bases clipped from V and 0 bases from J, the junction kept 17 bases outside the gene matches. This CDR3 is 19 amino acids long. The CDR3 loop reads CASLPYSGGSSLSYNEQFF. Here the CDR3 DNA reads TGTGCCAGCCTTCCCTACAGCGGGGGGTCCTCGCTCTCCTACAATGAGCAGTTCTTC.

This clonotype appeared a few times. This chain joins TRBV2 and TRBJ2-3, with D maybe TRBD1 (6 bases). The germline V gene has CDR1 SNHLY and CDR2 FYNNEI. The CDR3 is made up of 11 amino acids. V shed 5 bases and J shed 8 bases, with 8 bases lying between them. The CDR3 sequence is CASSTGFTQYF. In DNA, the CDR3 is TGTGCCAGCAGTACAGGGTTTACGCAGTATTTT.

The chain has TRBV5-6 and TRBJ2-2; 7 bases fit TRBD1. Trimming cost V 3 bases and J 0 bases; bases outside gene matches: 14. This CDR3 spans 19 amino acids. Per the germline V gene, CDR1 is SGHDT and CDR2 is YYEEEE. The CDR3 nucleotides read TGTGCCAGCAGCTGGTGGACAGGAGGCCTCCTTACGAACACCGGGGAGCTGTTTTTT. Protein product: CASSWWTGGLLTNTGELFF.

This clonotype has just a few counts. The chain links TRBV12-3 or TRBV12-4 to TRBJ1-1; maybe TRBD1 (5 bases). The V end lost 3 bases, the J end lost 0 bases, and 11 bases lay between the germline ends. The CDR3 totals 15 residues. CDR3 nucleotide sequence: TGTGCCAGCAGTTTGAACAGGAAAATGAACACTGAAGCTTTCTTT. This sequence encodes CASSLNRKMNTEAFF.

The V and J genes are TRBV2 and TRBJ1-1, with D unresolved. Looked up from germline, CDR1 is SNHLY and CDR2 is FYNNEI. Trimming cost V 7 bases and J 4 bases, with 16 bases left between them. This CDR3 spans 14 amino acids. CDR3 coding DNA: TGTGCCAGCACTTCCAGGTCCCTCGGCACTGAAGCTTTCTTT. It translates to CASTSRSLGTEAFF.

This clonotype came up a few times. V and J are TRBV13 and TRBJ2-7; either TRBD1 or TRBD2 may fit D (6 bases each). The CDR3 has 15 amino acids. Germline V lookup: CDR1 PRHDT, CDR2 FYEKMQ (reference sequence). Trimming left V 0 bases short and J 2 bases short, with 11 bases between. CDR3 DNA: TGTGCCAGCAGCTTAGGTGGGCGGGACACCTACGAGCAGTACTTC. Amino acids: CASSLGGRDTYEQYF.